These T cell receptor beta chains were read from a single sample in a study of molecular identifiers for immune sequencing clone quantification. Each CDR3 protein is one row after TCRdb ran MiXCR on the PCR reads. This table holds over 300,000 distinct CDR3 sequences, roughly 24% found once. The sequenced sample consisted of naive CD8+ T cells from blood, with Jurkat cell RNA spiked in. These receptors were collected from a human donor in good health. Some libraries in this study had Jurkat cell RNA spiked in. Each CDR3 is given with its conserved first and last residue. A D gene is named only where the DNA matches it firmly. The size of a clone is reported for some rows only, either as once, few or many, or as a class for expanded clones.

abundance,j_gene,v_gene,d_gene,CDR3nt,CDR3aa
many,TRBJ2-3,TRBV20-1,.,TGCAGTGCTAGGAGTGGGGTACCAGATACGCAGTATTTT,CSARSGVPDTQYF
many,TRBJ2-3,TRBV28,TRBD2,TGTGCCAGCAGTTATGGGACTAGCTCCACAGATACGCAGTATTTT,CASSYGTSSTDTQYF
.,TRBJ2-7,TRBV4-3,.,TGCGCCAGCAGCCAAGATGCGGCGGGTACCTACGAGCAGTACTTC,CASSQDAAGTYEQYF
few,TRBJ2-2,TRBV21-1,.,TGTGCCAGCAGCAGACCCCAGGGGATCGCCGGGGAGCTGTTTTTT,CASSRPQGIAGELFF
many,TRBJ2-7,TRBV19,.,TGTGCCAGTAGTATCGGGTACGAGCAGTACTTC,CASSIGYEQYF
many,TRBJ2-7,TRBV27,.,TGTGCCAGCGGTTGGTCGGGAGAGTCCTACGAGCAGTACTTC,CASGWSGESYEQYF
.,TRBJ2-3,TRBV7-9,TRBD2,TGTGCCAGCAGCTTAGCTACGAGCGGGGGCCACCTGCAGTATTTT,CASSLATSGGHLQYF
few,TRBJ2-5,TRBV4-1,TRBD2,TGCGCCAGCAGCCAAGGACTAGCGGGAGGGCCGGAAGAGACCCAGTACTTC,CASSQGLAGGPEETQYF
few,TRBJ2-7,TRBV7-9,.,TGTGCCAGCAGCGAATCACCGGACAGTTCTGGGCAGTACTTC,CASSESPDSSGQYF
many,TRBJ1-4,TRBV6-4,TRBD1,TGTGCCAGGTCAGTGGGACAGAGGAATGAAAAACTGTTTTTT,CARSVGQRNEKLFF
few,TRBJ2-2,TRBV23-1,.,TGCGCCAGCAGTCAGTGGTTCGAGGTAGCCGGGGAGCTGTTTTTT,CASSQWFEVAGELFF
.,TRBJ2-7,TRBV4-1,TRBD1,TGCGCCAGCAGCCCACTGGGACAGTTAATTTCCTACGAGCAGTACTTC,CASSPLGQLISYEQYF
.,TRBJ2-1,TRBV9,TRBD1,TGTGCCAGCAGCGGAACAGGGGTCGTCTACAATGAGCAGTTCTTC,CASSGTGVVYNEQFF
.,TRBJ2-3,TRBV11-2,.,TGTGCCAGCAGCTCCATGGGGCCGAGCACAGATACGCAGTATTTT,CASSSMGPSTDTQYF
.,TRBJ2-7,TRBV11-2,.,TGTGCCAGCAGCTTAGAAGCAGGGATCGCCTACGAGCAGTACTTC,CASSLEAGIAYEQYF
few,TRBJ1-5,TRBV5-6,.,TGTGCCAGCAGCGTCGGTGGGTATCAGCCCCAGCATTTT,CASSVGGYQPQHF
many,TRBJ2-3,TRBV20-1,.,TGCAGTGCACAAAACAGGGTCAACTCGGCAGATACGCAGTATTTT,CSAQNRVNSADTQYF
.,TRBJ2-3,TRBV9,TRBD1,TGTGCCAGCAGCGCGGACAGGGCCGCAGATACGCAGTATTTT,CASSADRAADTQYF
once,TRBJ2-1,TRBV30,TRBD2,TGTGCCTGGAGTATGTTAGCGGGGGGCAATGAGCAGTCCTTC,CAWSMLAGGNEQSF
.,TRBJ2-5,TRBV3-1,.,TGTGCCAGCAGCCAAGATAGACAGCCAAACCAAGAGACCCAGTACTTC,CASSQDRQPNQETQYF
.,TRBJ2-3,TRBV20-1,.,TGCAGTGCTAGAGATCCCCGCGGGGCATACACAGATACGCAGTATTTT,CSARDPRGAYTDTQYF
many,TRBJ2-3,TRBV11-2,.,TGTGCCACCAAGACACTCACAGATACGCAGTATTTT,CATKTLTDTQYF
few,TRBJ2-7,TRBV10-3,TRBD2,TGTGCCATCAGGGTTGTGCTAGCGGGAGGGGTCTACGAGCAGTACTTC,CAIRVVLAGGVYEQYF
many,TRBJ2-5,TRBV25-1,.,TGTGCCAGCAGTGAGTTCGGACAGAGCCAAGAGACCCAGTACTTC,CASSEFGQSQETQYF
.,TRBJ2-3,TRBV11-2,.,TGTGCCAGCAGCTTAGAATGGGGGGATACGCAGTATTTT,CASSLEWGDTQYF
few,TRBJ2-7,TRBV6-1,TRBD2,TGTGCCAGCAGTGTACTAGCGGAACCAACCTACGAGCAGTACTTC,CASSVLAEPTYEQYF
few,TRBJ2-7,TRBV2,TRBD1,TGTGCCAGCAGATCAACCGGGACAGCCATGGACGAGCAGTACTTC,CASRSTGTAMDEQYF
.,TRBJ2-5,TRBV12-3/TRBV12-4,TRBD1,TGTGCCAGCAGTTCCATTGGGACAGAAGAGACCCAGTACTTC,CASSSIGTEETQYF
few,TRBJ1-1,TRBV12-3/TRBV12-4,TRBD1,TGTGCCAGCAGCTTGACAGGGCCCTCGGGTACTGAAGCTTTCTTT,CASSLTGPSGTEAFF
.,TRBJ2-7,TRBV27,.,TGTGCCAGCAGTTTGCTCGCCATGGGCGAGCAGTACTTC,CASSLLAMGEQYF
many,TRBJ2-4,TRBV12-5,.,TGTGCTAGTGGTTTGCCAGACCAGGGTCGGCACTTC,CASGLPDQGRHF
.,TRBJ2-7,TRBV27,.,TGTGCCAGCAGTTTAAAGGGGGAAGCCTACGAGCAGTACTTC,CASSLKGEAYEQYF
.,TRBJ2-1,TRBV30,.,TGTGCCTGGAGTGCACTGGGGGCTGGGGGGAGTGAGCAGTTCTTC,CAWSALGAGGSEQFF
few,TRBJ2-1,TRBV6-2/TRBV6-3,TRBD2,TGTGCCAGCAGGGGACTAGCGACTACCTACAATGAGCAGTTCTTC,CASRGLATTYNEQFF
few,TRBJ2-7,TRBV5-1,.,TGCGCCAGCAGCTTGGATGGCAGGGACTCAGCCTACGAGCAGTACTTC,CASSLDGRDSAYEQYF
many,TRBJ2-7,TRBV4-3,TRBD1,TGCGCCAGCAGCCAAGGGACAGGGGGCTTCGACGAGCAGTACTTC,CASSQGTGGFDEQYF
.,TRBJ1-3,TRBV9,.,TGTGCCAGCAGCGCTTCGACGGGCAGGTCCTCTGGAAACACCATATATTTT,CASSASTGRSSGNTIYF
many,TRBJ1-5,TRBV15,.,TGTGCCACCAGCAGATTTGACCTGACGGTCAGCAATCAGCCCCAGCATTTT,CATSRFDLTVSNQPQHF
few,TRBJ1-2,TRBV27,.,TGTGCCAGCAGTTTTGTGGGACCGAGCGCCGGCTACACCTTC,CASSFVGPSAGYTF
few,TRBJ2-3,TRBV18,.,TGTGCCAGCACTGGGCCCCGCACAGATACGCAGTATTTT,CASTGPRTDTQYF
.,TRBJ2-5,TRBV12-5,.,TGTGCTAGTGGTTTGGCAGGGTGGCAAGAGAGCCAGTACTTC,CASGLAGWQESQYF
.,TRBJ2-7,TRBV27,TRBD1,TGTGCCAGCAGTTTCGCCGGGACAGGGGTATACGAGCAGTACTTC,CASSFAGTGVYEQYF
few,TRBJ1-1,TRBV29-1,.,TGCAGCGTTGAAGAATGGGAACCCGAGGGTGAAGCTTTCTTT,CSVEEWEPEGEAFF
many,TRBJ1-4,TRBV29-1,.,TGCAGCGTTACCGCAGCTTCAACTAATGAAAAACTGTTTTTT,CSVTAASTNEKLFF